This entry lists 3 T cell receptor beta chains sequenced from one sample in a study of T-cell memory formation after mild COVID-19. From the 5' RACE reads, TCRdb called clonotypes with MiXCR, one entry per CDR3 protein. Here the sample spans 300,000 to 400,000 distinct CDR3 sequences, 15% to 20% being singletons. Sequenced input: PBMCs or a T cell subset sorted from them (not recorded which). These receptors originate from a man aged 18 to 30 who had mild COVID-19 (a few samples of this study predate the infection). Cell type and time point are not known.

In this sample, this clonotype turned up a few times. The chain combines TRBV7-2 with TRBJ1-1, with D hard to call. The CDR3 sequence is 14 residues long. Trimming cost V 5 bases and J 0 bases, with 10 bases left between them. Germline values: CDR1 SGHTA, CDR2 FQGNSA. CDR3 coding DNA: TGTGCCAGCAGCATAATGACTGTGAACACTGAAGCTTTCTTT. Encoded protein: CASSIMTVNTEAFF. Full variable domain (outside the CDR3, taken from reference TRBV7-2 and TRBJ1-1): GAGVSQSPSNKVTEKGKDVELRCDPISGHTALYWYRQSLGQGLEFLIYFQGNSAPDKSGLPSDRFSAERTGGSVSTLTIQRTQQEDSAVYLCASSIMTVNTEAFFGQGTRLTVV.

The sample holds a few counts of this clonotype. The chain carries TRBV7-9 and TRBJ2-7, with D tentatively TRBD2 (6 bases). Per germline, CDR1 SEHNR and CDR2 FQNEAQ (reference sequence). The CDR3 consists of 14 residues. The V and J ends lost 5 bases and 4 bases respectively, with 15 bases between them. The CDR3 loop reads CASSRIGLAYEQYV. The CDR3 coding sequence is TGTGCCAGCAGCCGTATAGGGCTAGCGTACGAGCAGTACGTC.

There are a few counts of this clonotype. The chain recombines TRBV6-6 with TRBJ2-7; D gene unclear. The CDR3 has 14 residues. V was pared by 2 bases and J by 5 bases, with 13 bases between. The germline gives CDR1 MNHNY, CDR2 SVGAGI (reference sequence). DNA for the CDR3: TGTGCCAGCAGTTACGAGCGCTTTCTCCACGAGCAGTACTTC. Protein sequence: CASSYERFLHEQYF.